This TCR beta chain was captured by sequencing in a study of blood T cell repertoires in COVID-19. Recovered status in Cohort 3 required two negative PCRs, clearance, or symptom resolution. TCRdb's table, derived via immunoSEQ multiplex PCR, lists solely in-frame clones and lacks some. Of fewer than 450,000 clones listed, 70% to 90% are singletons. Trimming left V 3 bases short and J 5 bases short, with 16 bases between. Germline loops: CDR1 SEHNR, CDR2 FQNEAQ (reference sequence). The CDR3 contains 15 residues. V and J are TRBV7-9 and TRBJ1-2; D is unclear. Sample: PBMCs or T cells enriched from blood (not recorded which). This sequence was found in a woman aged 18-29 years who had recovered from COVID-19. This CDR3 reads CASSFNAQIGYGYTF. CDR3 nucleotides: TGTGCCAGCAGCTTCAACGCCCAGATCGGGTATGGCTACACCTTC.